This record looks at one T cell receptor beta chain sequence and its context. Germline V gives CDR1 LNHNV, CDR2 YYDKDF (reference sequence). The length of the CDR3 is 19 residues. The V end was cut by 1 base, the J end by 4 bases, with 25 bases between. The sample comes from a study of blood T cell repertoires in COVID-19. Turning to the study itself: Italy, Spain and the United States were the sources of the convalescent and acute COVID-19 samples. The cDNA or gDNA used as material had been derived from T cells, B-cell-depleted T cells, or PBMCs.

Original processing notes: Amplification of reference gene primers was used by the study to estimate nucleated cell counts. Sequencing used immunoSEQ multiplex PCR; TCRdb keeps in-frame clones, though not all of them. That table furnishes V, J and clone size, whereas the DNA furnished D and trimming. The sample consists of around 80,000 clones, 75% to 90% of them appearing once. This rearrangement joins TRBV15 to TRBJ1-1; tentative D call: TRBD1 (6 bases). Specimen: peripheral blood. This sequence was found in a human donor in a cohort sampled during active COVID-19. This CDR3 is CATSRVGRDIFLPGTEAFF. The CDR3 DNA follows: TGTGCCACCAGCAGAGTAGGCCGGGACATTTTCCTTCCAGGCACTGAAGCTTTCTTT. The complete variable domain, with remaining parts taken from reference TRBV15 and TRBJ1-1, reads DAMVIQNPRYQVTQFGKPVTLSCSQTLNHNVMYWYQQKSSQAPKLLFHYYDKDFNNEADTPDNFQSRRPNTSFCFLDIRSPGLGDTAMYLCATSRVGRDIFLPGTEAFFGQGTRLTVV.